These 16 T cell receptor beta chains originate from one sample sequenced in a study of T cells in women clearing cervical HPV infection. Generated by immunoSEQ multiplex PCR, the TCRdb table keeps only in-frame clones and is missing some. The sample table sets out about 31,000 clones. Sequencing was carried out using blood buffy coat. These TCRs come from a woman aged 18 to 75 with a cervical HPV16 infection that either progressed to CIN3+ or cleared (not recorded which).

About this clone itself: The read gets to within 3 residues of the CDR3 end, and the germline J gene fills in the rest. The chain uses TRBV7-2 and TRBJ2-3; unclear D gene. V dropped 4 bases and J dropped 4 bases, with 9 bases sitting between them. The CDR3 spans 13 residues. Looked up from germline, CDR1 is SGHTA and CDR2 is FQGNSA. The CDR3 DNA, read in part, is TGTGCCAGCAGCTCGATCCGGGCAGATACG. Translation gives CASSSIRADT. The whole CDR3 sequence reads CASSSIRADTQYF.

On this clone itself: Read data end 3 residues before the CDR3 end; the end is taken from the germline J gene. This rearrangement joins TRBV7-2 to TRBJ2-3, with 10 bases that match TRBD2. The CDR3 contains 15 residues. Losses at the gene ends were 4 bases for V and 4 bases for J; bases not matched to a gene: 5. The germline gives CDR1 SGHTA, CDR2 FQGNSA. CDR3 in amino acids: CASSYLAGVADTQYF. CDR3 DNA, as far as it was read: TGTGCCAGCAGCTATCTAGCGGGGGTAGCAGATACG.

As for this clone: The missing CDR3 end, 3 residues past where the read stops, is filled in from the germline J gene. This chain links TRBV7-2 with TRBJ1-1; 7 bases line up with TRBD1. V was pared by 4 bases and J by 1 base, with 3 bases of the junction left unmatched. Germline V lookup: CDR1 SGHTA, CDR2 FQGNSA. The CDR3 contains 14 residues. CDR3 bases read: TGTGCCAGCAGCTACAACAGGGGGAACACTGAA. Translated, it gives CASSYNRGNTE. The full CDR3 protein reads CASSYNRGNTEAFF.

Regarding this clone: Read coverage stops 3 residues before the CDR3 terminus; the germline J gene supplies the remainder. The chain is built from TRBV18 and TRBJ1-2; D is ambiguous. Germline V lookup: CDR1 KGHSH, CDR2 LQKENI. CDR3 length equals 15 residues. The CDR3 protein is CASSAGLAGYNDYTF. The CDR3 DNA, read in part, is TGTGCCAGCTCAGCCGGACTAGCGGGTTACAATGAC. The whole variable domain, filled in from reference TRBV18 and TRBJ1-2, reads NAGVMQNPRHLVRRRGQEARLRCSPMKGHSHVYWYRQLPEEGLKFMVYLQKENIIDESGMPKERFSAEFPKEGPSILRIQQVVRGDSAAYFCASSAGLAGYNDYTFGSGTRLTVV.

Remarks on this clone: The sequence runs out 3 residues before the end of the CDR3; the remainder is reconstructed from the germline J gene. This chain uses TRBV14 with TRBJ1-1; 9 nucleotides agree with TRBD1. CDR3 length equals 16 residues. CDR1 is SGHDN and CDR2 is FVKESK in the germline V gene. V was clipped by 2 bases and J by 4 bases; unmatched bases: 8. The sequenced CDR3 bases are TGTGCCAGCAGCCAACGACCGGGACAGGGAGGCACTGAA. Protein: CASSQRPGQGGTE. The entire CDR3 is CASSQRPGQGGTEAFF. The whole variable domain, filled in from reference TRBV14 and TRBJ1-1, reads EAGVTQFPSHSVIEKGQTVTLRCDPISGHDNLYWYRRVMGKEIKFLLHFVKESKQDESGMPNNRFLAERTGGTYSTLKVQPAELEDSGVYFCASSQRPGQGGTEAFFGQGTRLTVV.

The CDR3 sequence: CASSIMVAGGPDTQYF. The part of the CDR3 DNA that was read is TGTGCCAGTAGTATTATGGTAGCGGGGGGGCCGGATACC. The chain joins TRBV19 to TRBJ2-5; 11 nucleotides align to TRBD2. From the germline J gene comes the end of the CDR3, since the read stops 3 residues before it. Per the germline V gene, CDR1 is LNHDA and CDR2 is SQIVND (reference sequence). This CDR3 region has 16 residues.

Points on this clone: The CDR3 extends 3 residues past the end of the read, so its final part is completed from the germline J gene. The rearrangement links TRBV18 to TRBJ1-5; unclear D gene. Trimming shortened V by 2 bases and J by 5 bases, and 13 bases separated the two germline ends. Germline CDR1 reads KGHSH; CDR2 reads LQKENI. The CDR3 totals 15 residues. The CDR3 here is CASSPIRGEHQPQHF. CDR3 bases read: TGTGCCAGCTCACCAATCCGGGGTGAACATCAGCCC.

Note on this clone: The sequence runs out 3 residues before the end of the CDR3; the remainder is reconstructed from the germline J gene. This chain uses TRBV18 with TRBJ2-4, with 7 bases fitting TRBD1. The germline V gene encodes CDR1 KGHSH and CDR2 LQKENI. The CDR3 contains 12 residues. CDR3 amino acids: CASSPGQAPQYF. The part of the CDR3 DNA that was read is TGTGCCAGCTCACCAGGACAGGCGCCT.

Note on this clone: The read is 3 residues too short to cover the CDR3 end, so that end is filled in from the germline J gene. The rearrangement uses TRBV20-1 and TRBJ2-4; D is possibly TRBD1 (6 bases). Trimming removed 6 bases at V and 3 bases at J, with 12 bases between. The CDR3 is 13 amino acids. The germline CDR1 and CDR2 sequences are DFQATT and SNEGSKA (reference sequence). Here the CDR3 reads CSATGLDKNIQYF. The CDR3 bases that were read are TGCAGTGCCACAGGGTTGGACAAAAACATT.

As regards this clone: The read terminates 3 residues before the CDR3 end, so the remaining end is supplied by the germline J gene. The chain is built from TRBV5-3 and TRBJ1-1, with D possibly TRBD1 on 5 matching bases. TRBV5-3 is designated an ORF whose function remains uncertain. The CDR3 is 16 amino acids. V lost 1 base to trimming and J lost 0 bases, with 13 bases between them. The covered CDR3 bases are TGTGCCAGAAGCTTGATGACAGAGCCGTTGAACACTGAA. Encoded protein: CARSLMTEPLNTE. The entire CDR3 is CARSLMTEPLNTEAFF.

Note on this clone: The read gets to within 3 residues of the CDR3 end, and the germline J gene fills in the rest. The chain couples TRBV5-6 to TRBJ1-1; no firm D call. Deletions cut 4 bases from V and 0 bases from J, with 10 bases between. Germline CDR1 and CDR2: SGHDT and YYEEEE. The CDR3 consists of 14 residues. CDR3 residues: CASSRGMMNTEAFF. CDR3 DNA, as far as it was read: TGTGCCAGCAGCCGCGGGATGATGAACACTGAA. Full variable domain (outside the CDR3, taken from reference TRBV5-6 and TRBJ1-1): DAGVTQSPTHLIKTRGQQVTLRCSPKSGHDTVSWYQQALGQGPQFIFQYYEEEERQRGNFPDRFSGHQFPNYSSELNVNALLLGDSALYLCASSRGMMNTEAFFGQGTRLTVV.

On this clone itself: The CDR3 is cut off 3 residues early in the read; its end comes from the germline J gene. This chain links TRBV5-5 with TRBJ2-3, with 7 bases identical to TRBD2. The V segment lost 5 bases and the J segment 0 bases; nucleotides outside the gene matches: 6. CDR1 is SGHKS, CDR2 YYEKEE, per germline (reference sequence). There are 15 residues in the CDR3. The covered CDR3 bases are TGTGCCAGCAGGCCAATGCGGGGGAGCACAGATACG. Protein sequence: CASRPMRGSTDT. The full CDR3 reads CASRPMRGSTDTQYF.

The CDR3 bases that were read are TGTGCCAGTAGTTCCTCCCCAGGCCATGGC. It specifies CASSSSPGHG. The entire CDR3 sequence reads CASSSSPGHGYTF. The chain joins TRBV19 to TRBJ1-2; D gene unclear. The read halts 3 residues ahead of the CDR3 end, with the missing end drawn from the germline J gene. The V gene's germline CDR1 is LNHDA and CDR2 SQIVND (reference sequence). V was pared by 5 bases and J by 6 bases, with 13 bases between. The CDR3 is 13 residues long.

For this clone: The read is 3 residues too short to cover the CDR3 end, so that end is filled in from the germline J gene. The chain is built from TRBV11-3 and TRBJ1-6; perhaps TRBD1 as D (5 bases). This CDR3 contains 14 residues. Per germline, CDR1 SGHNT and CDR2 YENEEA. The V and J ends lost 4 bases and 7 bases respectively, with 11 bases between them. CDR3 region: CASSSDSTNSPLHF. The sequenced CDR3 bases are TGTGCCAGCAGCTCCGACAGTACCAATTCACCC.

With regard to this clone: The read terminates 3 residues ahead of where the CDR3 ends, so the germline J gene completes it. The chain recombines TRBV18 with TRBJ2-3; D is possibly TRBD1 (5 bases). Germline CDR1 and CDR2: KGHSH and LQKENI. This CDR3 has 14 residues. CDR3 DNA (partial): TGTGCCAGCTCACCAAGGGGCATTGGAGAGACG. Translated, it gives CASSPRGIGET. The whole CDR3 protein is CASSPRGIGETQYF.

As concerns this clone: With the read ending 3 residues before the CDR3 end, the germline J gene is used to fill in that end. The chain links TRBV5-1 to TRBJ2-4; 7 nucleotides match TRBD1. The CDR3 length is 14 residues. CDR1 is SGHRS and CDR2 is YFSETQ in the germline V gene. The CDR3: CASSTGTAEETQYF. The CDR3 bases that were read are TGCGCCAGCAGCACTGGGACAGCCGAAGAGACT.